These 8 T cell receptor beta chains originate from one sample sequenced in a study of cytomegalovirus exposure and HLA in healthy donors. PCR involved 60 Vbeta and 13 Jbeta primers. Libraries were prepared by immunoSEQ multiplex PCR; TCRdb keeps only in-frame clonotypes and omits some of them. The sample lists a few hundred thousand clones; over 70% were seen once. Sequencing was carried out using PBMCs. The receptors were sampled from a girl aged 2 to 10 in good health and CMV-seronegative.

In nucleotides, the CDR3 is TGCGCCAGCAGCTTCAGGTTCTCAGAAACCTACGAGCAGTACTTC. Translating it yields CASSFRFSETYEQYF. This chain uses TRBV5-1 with TRBJ2-7; D not resolved. This CDR3 spans 15 amino acids. Germline lookup yields CDR1 SGHRS and CDR2 YFSETQ. Trimming stripped 2 bases from V and 2 bases from J, with 14 bases between.

The chain combines TRBV18 with TRBJ2-7, with D maybe TRBD2 (6 bases). With 4 bases removed from V and 2 bases from J, the gap between germline ends came to 18 bases. Germline values: CDR1 KGHSH, CDR2 LQKENI. CDR3 length equals 16 residues. CDR3: CASSLLEGQGPYEQYF. In DNA form, the CDR3 reads TGTGCCAGCTCACTATTGGAGGGGCAGGGCCCCTACGAGCAGTACTTC.

This clone was seen a handful of times. V is TRBV6-1 and J is TRBJ2-7, with 7 bases that match TRBD1. Unmatched junction bases numbered 8, after V lost 7 bases and J lost 2 bases. Germline V gives CDR1 MNHNS, CDR2 SASEGT. This CDR3 contains 14 residues. In DNA, the CDR3 is TGTGCCAGCACTAGACAGGGTGAAGCCTACGAGCAGTACTTC. Protein: CASTRQGEAYEQYF.

The chain carries TRBV19 and TRBJ1-5, with TRBD1 matching over 7 bases. Germline CDR1 and CDR2: LNHDA and SQIVND (reference sequence). The CDR3 is 15 amino acids. The ends lost 3 bases at V and 4 bases at J; junction bases unmatched: 6. CDR3 DNA: TGTGCCAGTAGTATTGAGGGGGCGGGAAATCAGCCCCAGCATTTT. Translating it yields CASSIEGAGNQPQHF.

V is TRBV2 and J is TRBJ2-3; 9 bases align to TRBD2. V was clipped by 4 bases and J by 3 bases; unmatched bases: 14. From germline, CDR1 is SNHLY and CDR2 FYNNEI. The length of the CDR3 is 18 residues. In nucleotides, the CDR3 is TGTGCCAGCAGTGTTGCTTGGAGCGGGGGGTCTCAAACAGATACGCAGTATTTT. Its protein product is CASSVAWSGGSQTDTQYF.

Worth noting for this clone: The same CDR3 can be traced to other DNA sequences in this sample. The chain employs TRBV4-1 and TRBJ2-1; no reliable D call. The CDR3 extends over 13 amino acids. Germline lookup yields CDR1 MGHRA and CDR2 YSYEKL. V lost 8 bases, J lost 7 bases, and 15 bases lay in between. CDR3 DNA: TGCGCCAGCTCCCCGCGATACGTTAATGAGCAGTTCTTC. This encodes CASSPRYVNEQFF.

The V gene is TRBV5-5, the J gene TRBJ1-5; TRBD1 aligns across 8 bases. Per the germline V gene, CDR1 is SGHKS and CDR2 is YYEKEE (reference sequence). This CDR3 region has 16 residues. The V gene end was trimmed by 2 bases and the J gene end by 3 bases; junction bases not matched to a gene: 7. The CDR3, as DNA: TGTGCCAGCAGCTTTGGTACAGGGGGTTTCAATCAGCCCCAGCATTTT. This codes for CASSFGTGGFNQPQHF.

The chain joins TRBV30 to TRBJ1-3; no firm D call. V was pared by 4 bases and J by 4 bases, with 23 bases between. The CDR3 is 17 residues long. Germline lookup yields CDR1 GTSNPN and CDR2 SVGIG (reference sequence). CDR3 in amino acids: CAWTGPWSLDSGNTIYF. Written as DNA, the CDR3 is TGTGCCTGGACTGGGCCGTGGTCTCTTGATTCGGGAAACACCATATATTTT.